This TCR beta chain is drawn from a study of vaccination effects on CD4 cells after COVID-19. Whole-study context: Following the second dose by a median of 72 days, the post-vaccine samples were obtained.

ViraFEST used viral peptide pools to expand antigen-specific CD4+ T cells before sequencing. Cells that had been cultured for approximately eleven days were the source of isolated CD4+ T cells. Vaccination of participants consisted of two doses of either the BNT162b2 or mRNA-1273 vaccine. Absence of prior SARS-CoV-2 infection characterized the vaccine recipients, who showed negative nucleocapsid antibodies. Researchers reported culturing 1.5 million to 2 million PBMC in each well, adding 8 to 10 IU/ml IL-2 and about 10 ug/ml peptides. Researchers swapped half the medium for IL-2 medium on both days 3 and 7. The CDR3 is 15 amino acids. Using immunoSEQ multiplex PCR, the repertoire was profiled, and TCRdb retains in-frame clones only, with some absent. The repertoire holds more than 65,000 clones, with approximately 81% as singletons. Comments on this clone: Antigen specificity is unknown.

The rearrangement joins TRBV12-2 to TRBJ1-1; the D call TRBD1 from the table was never checked on the DNA. TRBV12-2 is a pseudogene locus. The sequence came from a human donor who received a COVID-19 vaccine. Sequenced material: CD4+ T cells from PBMCs cultured with HCoV-229E spike peptides, taken after COVID-19 vaccination. DNA of the CDR3: TGTGCAAGTCGCTTGTCCGACAGGGGGCCCCCTGAAGCTTTCTTT. It is translated as CASRLSDRGPPEAFF.